The 19 T cell receptor beta chains below all came from one sample that was sequenced in a study of PD-L1 blockade in urothelial cancer. Time point reported: pretreatment peripheral blood. The method was immunoSEQ multiplex PCR; TCRdb's version includes in-frame clones alone and lacks a portion of them. The table shows about 93,000 clones, with roughly 89% occurring only once. Specimen: PBMCs, collected around atezolizumab (anti-PD-L1) treatment. Receptors were obtained from a man aged 55-75 years with urothelial cancer.

This clone showed up just once. The chain uses TRBV7-3 and TRBJ2-3; TRBD2 matches 10 bases. CDR3 length: 15 residues. Germline lookup yields CDR1 SGHTA and CDR2 FQGTGA. V lost 3 bases and J lost 3; bases outside the gene matches: 3. The CDR3 nucleotides are TGTGCCAGCAGCTTCATGGGACTAGCGACAGATACGCAGTATTTT. Residues: CASSFMGLATDTQYF.

This chain uses TRBV9 with TRBJ2-2; D remains ambiguous. V was cut by 4 bases and J by 1 base, with 8 bases left in between. This CDR3 is built from 14 residues. Looked up from germline, CDR1 is SGDLS and CDR2 is YYNGEE. The CDR3 is CASSIRQNTGELFF. CDR3 nucleotide sequence: TGTGCCAGCAGCATCCGACAGAACACCGGGGAGCTGTTTTTT.

The chain has TRBV19 and TRBJ2-5; tentatively, D is TRBD1 (6 bases). CDR1 is LNHDA, CDR2 SQIVND, per germline (reference sequence). Between the trimmed V and J ends, which lost 8 bases and 0 bases, there was a span of 13 bases. The CDR3 length is 14 residues. The CDR3 DNA sequence: TGTGCCAGTGCCCCGGGACACAACCAAGAGACCCAGTACTTC. Its protein is CASAPGHNQETQYF.

This chain connects TRBV9 to TRBJ2-7; 8 bases agree with TRBD2. Germline V gene data show CDR1 as SGDLS and CDR2 as YYNGEE. Losses at the gene ends were 0 bases for V and 1 base for J; bases not matched to a gene: 6. This CDR3 contains 16 residues. CDR3 in amino acids: CASSVGLAGASYEQYF. For the CDR3, the DNA is TGTGCCAGCAGCGTAGGGCTAGCGGGTGCTTCCTACGAGCAGTACTTC.

The chain employs TRBV18 and TRBJ2-3; D ambiguous. The CDR3 sequence is 13 residues long. The germline CDR1 and CDR2 sequences are KGHSH and LQKENI. The germline V and J ends were trimmed by 3 bases and 6 bases, with 10 bases remaining between them. The CDR3 DNA follows: TGTGCCAGCTCACCCCCCATGAGTGATACGCAGTATTTT. This translates into CASSPPMSDTQYF.

The genes are TRBV4-1 and TRBJ1-2; D call uncertain. Trimming removed 1 base at V and 0 bases at J, with 9 bases between. This CDR3 contains 15 residues. CDR1 and CDR2 from the germline V gene are MGHRA and YSYEKL. CDR3 in amino acids: CASSQVVTANYGYTF. CDR3 in DNA: TGCGCCAGCAGCCAAGTTGTCACGGCTAACTATGGCTACACCTTC.

This chain links TRBV29-1 with TRBJ2-7; D is ambiguous. V shed 5 bases and J shed 2 bases, with 10 bases lying between them. The CDR3 runs to 12 residues. Germline loops: CDR1 SQVTM, CDR2 ANQGSEA. The CDR3 region is CSVLENAYEQYF. In nucleotides, the CDR3 is TGCAGCGTTTTAGAAAATGCCTACGAGCAGTACTTC.

The genes are TRBV27 and TRBJ2-3, with D tentatively TRBD2 (5 bases). V was clipped by 3 bases and J by 3 bases, with 10 bases between them. CDR1 MNHEY and CDR2 SMNVEV come from the germline V gene (reference sequence). This CDR3 contains 14 residues. The CDR3 bases are TGTGCCAGCAGTTTGGTTGGGAGAACAGATACGCAGTATTTT. Residues: CASSLVGRTDTQYF.

The chain recombines TRBV7-2 with TRBJ1-3, with D perhaps TRBD1 (5 bases). Germline V gene data show CDR1 as SGHTA and CDR2 as FQGNSA. The CDR3 spans 17 residues. Trimming removed 4 bases from V and 0 bases from J, with 16 bases in between. The CDR3 protein is CASSSNGRVLSGNTIYF. The CDR3 nucleotides read TGTGCCAGCAGCTCTAACGGCAGGGTCCTCTCTGGAAACACCATATATTTT.

CDR3 nucleotide sequence: TGTGCCAGCAGCGTAGATGCCGGCCAGGGGACCTATGGCTACACCTTC. Translating it yields CASSVDAGQGTYGYTF. The rearrangement links TRBV9 to TRBJ1-2; D may be TRBD1 (6 bases). CDR3 length equals 16 residues. Deletions cut 0 bases from V and 4 bases from J, with 16 bases between. CDR1 is SGDLS, CDR2 YYNGEE, per germline.

V is TRBV19 and J is TRBJ1-2, with 9 positions matching TRBD1. This CDR3 comprises 15 residues. Germline V gene data show CDR1 as LNHDA and CDR2 as SQIVND (reference sequence). Trimming at V came to 5 bases and at J to 3 bases, leaving 7 bases not matched to a gene. The CDR3 nucleotides read TGTGCCAGTAGTTTCGAGACAGGGGGTTACTATGGCTACACCTTC. Its protein product is CASSFETGGYYGYTF. The variable domain in full, completed from reference TRBV19 and TRBJ1-2, reads DGGITQSPKYLFRKEGQNVTLSCEQNLNHDAMYWYRQDPGQGLRLIYYSQIVNDFQKGDIAEGYSVSREKKESFPLTVTSAQKNPTAFYLCASSFETGGYYGYTFGSGTRLTVV.

V is TRBV7-6 and J is TRBJ1-2, with a possible D match to TRBD1 (6 bases). V dropped 5 bases and J dropped 5 bases, with 18 bases sitting between them. Germline V gene lookup returns CDR1 SGHVS and CDR2 FNYEAQ. This CDR3 has 15 residues. The CDR3 region is CASSPNQGQKYGYTF. The CDR3 bases are TGTGCCAGCAGCCCTAACCAAGGACAGAAATATGGCTACACCTTC. The entire variable domain, with the rest obtained from reference TRBV7-6 and TRBJ1-2, is as follows: GAGVSQSPRYKVTKRGQDVALRCDPISGHVSLYWYRQALGQGPEFLTYFNYEAQQDKSGLPNDRFSAERPEGSISTLTIQRTEQRDSAMYRCASSPNQGQKYGYTFGSGTRLTVV.

This clone was observed once. CDR3: CASSSDRAQETQYF. In DNA, the CDR3 is TGTGCCAGCAGTTCTGACAGGGCCCAAGAGACCCAGTACTTC. The V call is TRBV6-6, the J call TRBJ2-5, with TRBD1 identical over 7 bases. The V gene end was trimmed by 4 bases and the J gene end by 1 base; junction bases not matched to a gene: 3. CDR3 size: 14 residues. Germline V lookup: CDR1 MNHNY, CDR2 SVGAGI (reference sequence).

This chain uses TRBV7-2 with TRBJ1-4, with 7 nucleotides matching TRBD1. Germline CDR1 is SGHTA and CDR2 is FQGNSA. The CDR3 runs 17 residues. V gave up 5 bases and J gave up 3 bases; unmatched junction bases: 12. This CDR3 reads CASSEVLQGWANEKLFF. The CDR3 region has the DNA TGTGCCAGCAGCGAAGTCCTACAGGGGTGGGCTAATGAAAAACTGTTTTTT.

The chain links TRBV7-3 to TRBJ2-7, with D uncertain. V dropped 5 bases and J dropped 2 bases, with 13 bases sitting between them. Germline V gene sequence: CDR1 SGHTA, CDR2 FQGTGA. CDR3 length equals 14 residues. CDR3 bases: TGTGCCAGCAGCCCCCCCGTTCTAACCTACGAGCAGTACTTC. It translates to CASSPPVLTYEQYF.

This clone was observed once. The chain couples TRBV4-2 to TRBJ2-1, with TRBD2 identical over 16 bases. In germline, CDR1 is LGHNA, CDR2 YNFKEQ. V trimming: 1 base; J trimming: 1 base; junction bases outside the gene matches: 7. CDR3 length: 20 residues. CDR3 nucleotide sequence: TGTGCCAGCAGCCAAGGCCCCGGGACTAGCGGGGGGGCATCCTACAATGAGCAGTTCTTC. Protein sequence: CASSQGPGTSGGASYNEQFF.

V gene TRBV5-4 combines with J gene TRBJ1-1; the match to TRBD1 covers 8 bases. V trimming: 4 bases; J trimming: 5 bases; junction bases outside the gene matches: 10. This CDR3 region has 15 residues. CDR1 is SGHNT, CDR2 YYREEE, per germline (reference sequence). CDR3 loop: CASSNLNRGKTEAFF. The CDR3 DNA sequence: TGTGCCAGCAGCAACCTAAACAGGGGGAAAACTGAAGCTTTCTTT.

This clone was found once. The rearrangement links TRBV2 to TRBJ1-1, with D uncertain. The germline V gene has CDR1 SNHLY and CDR2 FYNNEI. V lost 1 base, J lost 1 base, and 7 bases lay in between. This CDR3 contains 14 residues. CDR3 in DNA: TGTGCCAGCAGTGAAGTGTCTCCGAACACTGAAGCTTTCTTT. This gives the protein CASSEVSPNTEAFF.

CDR3 region: CASSLETGGDTDTQYF. DNA of the CDR3: TGCGCCAGCAGCTTGGAGACAGGGGGGGATACAGATACGCAGTATTTT. This rearrangement joins TRBV5-1 to TRBJ2-3; TRBD1 matches at 9 bases. Germline V gene sequence: CDR1 SGHRS, CDR2 YFSETQ. V gave up 0 bases and J gave up 3 bases; unmatched junction bases: 5. CDR3 length: 16 amino acids.